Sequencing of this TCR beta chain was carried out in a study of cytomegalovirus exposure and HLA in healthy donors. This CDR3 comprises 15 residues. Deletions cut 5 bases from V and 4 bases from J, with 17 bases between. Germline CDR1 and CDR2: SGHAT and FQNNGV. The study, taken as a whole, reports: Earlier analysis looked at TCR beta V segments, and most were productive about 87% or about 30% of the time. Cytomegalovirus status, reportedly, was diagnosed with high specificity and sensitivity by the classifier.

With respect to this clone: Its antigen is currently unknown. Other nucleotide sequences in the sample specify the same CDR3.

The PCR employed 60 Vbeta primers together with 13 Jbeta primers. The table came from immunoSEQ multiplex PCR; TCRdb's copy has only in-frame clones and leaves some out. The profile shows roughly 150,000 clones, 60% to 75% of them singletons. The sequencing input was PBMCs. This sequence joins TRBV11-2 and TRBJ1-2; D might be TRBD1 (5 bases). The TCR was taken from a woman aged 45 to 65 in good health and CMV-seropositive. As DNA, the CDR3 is TGTGCCAGCAGCCAAGTCGGGGGGTTAGGCTATGGCTACACCTTC. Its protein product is CASSQVGGLGYGYTF.